This is a list of T cell receptor beta chains from one sample in a study of technical replicates of blood from a handful of donors. The assay was immunoSEQ multiplex PCR, and TCRdb's table has in-frame clones only and misses some. The sample yields some 84,000 clones, roughly nine tenths seen once. Sequencing was carried out using T cells isolated from PBMCs. These receptor sequences come from a human donor in good health. Both conserved end residues are part of each CDR3. Each record gives: J gene, D gene, V gene, clone size, CDR3 DNA, CDR3 protein. The D gene is left open where the match is weak. The listing skips clone size in some rows; elsewhere it reads once, few, many or a size class.

J: TRBJ2-1
D: TRBD2
V: TRBV2
size: NA
DNA: TGTGCCAGCAGTTTGGGACTAGCGGGGGGCAATGAGCAGTTCTTC
CDR3: CASSLGLAGGNEQFF

J: TRBJ1-1
D: NA
V: TRBV6-5
size: NA
DNA: TGTGCCAGCAGTTACTCGAGGGCTATGAACACTGAAGCTTTCTTT
CDR3: CASSYSRAMNTEAFF

J: TRBJ2-3
D: TRBD2
V: TRBV14
size: NA
DNA: TGTGCCAGCAGCCGACACCCGACTAGCCCAGCAACCACAGATACGCAGTATTTT
CDR3: CASSRHPTSPATTDTQYF

J: TRBJ1-4
D: TRBD1
V: TRBV6-5
size: NA
DNA: TGTGCCAGCAGCCGGGGGCAGGGGGTCGGAGAAAAACTGTTTTTT
CDR3: CASSRGQGVGEKLFF

J: TRBJ2-5
D: NA
V: TRBV9
size: NA
DNA: TGTGCCAGCAGCTCGACAGAGTACCAAGAGACCCAGTACTTC
CDR3: CASSSTEYQETQYF

J: TRBJ1-4
D: NA
V: TRBV11-3
size: NA
DNA: TGTGCCAGCAGCCTCGGGACACGGAATGAAAAACTGTTTTTT
CDR3: CASSLGTRNEKLFF

J: TRBJ2-5
D: TRBD1
V: TRBV18
size: once
DNA: TGTGCCAGCTCACCAAGTTCGGACAGGGGGATAGAGACCCAGTACTTC
CDR3: CASSPSSDRGIETQYF

J: TRBJ2-3
D: NA
V: TRBV6-6
size: NA
DNA: TGTGCCAGCAGTTACGCGAAGGGGCTGGATACGCAGTATTTT
CDR3: CASSYAKGLDTQYF

J: TRBJ2-5
D: TRBD2
V: TRBV29-1
size: NA
DNA: TGCAGCGTAGGTATACCGGGTGATCTGGCGGGAGAAGAGACCCAGTACTTC
CDR3: CSVGIPGDLAGEETQYF

J: TRBJ2-3
D: TRBD2
V: TRBV5-1
size: NA
DNA: TGCGCCAGCAGCTTTAGCGGGAGGGCTGGCACAGATACGCAGTATTTT
CDR3: CASSFSGRAGTDTQYF

J: TRBJ1-1
D: NA
V: TRBV30
size: NA
DNA: TGTGCCTGGAGTGTACTCGGGGGTATGAACACTGAAGCTTTCTTT
CDR3: CAWSVLGGMNTEAFF

J: TRBJ2-4
D: NA
V: TRBV7-6
size: few
DNA: TGTGCCAGCAGCTTAGGAAGTCGTTCGGACATTCAGTACTTC
CDR3: CASSLGSRSDIQYF

J: TRBJ2-7
D: TRBD1
V: TRBV4-3
size: NA
DNA: TGCGCCAGCAGCCTTAGTATCCCCGGGACAGGGGGATACGAGCAGTACTTC
CDR3: CASSLSIPGTGGYEQYF

J: TRBJ2-7
D: TRBD1
V: TRBV6-6
size: NA
DNA: TGTGCCAGCATCCCGGGACAGAACTACGAGCAGTACTTC
CDR3: CASIPGQNYEQYF

J: TRBJ1-1
D: NA
V: TRBV2
size: NA
DNA: TGTGCCAGCAGTGAAGCGGCGGGGGTCCCTGAAGCTTTCTTT
CDR3: CASSEAAGVPEAFF

J: TRBJ1-2
D: NA
V: TRBV6-7
size: NA
DNA: TGTGCCAGCAATAGGGGCACAGTCATCTATGGCTACACCTTC
CDR3: CASNRGTVIYGYTF

J: TRBJ1-2
D: NA
V: TRBV7-2
size: NA
DNA: TGTGCCAGCAGAGCAGGAACCTATGGCTACACCTTC
CDR3: CASRAGTYGYTF

J: TRBJ2-3
D: NA
V: TRBV15
size: NA
DNA: TGTGCCACCAGCCGTACAGGGTTTAGCACAGATACGCAGTATTTT
CDR3: CATSRTGFSTDTQYF

J: TRBJ2-1
D: TRBD1
V: TRBV18
size: NA
DNA: TGTGCCAGCTCACCCCCCGACAGGGTTAACTACAATGAGCAGTTCTTC
CDR3: CASSPPDRVNYNEQFF

J: TRBJ2-3
D: NA
V: TRBV9
size: NA
DNA: TGTGCCAGCAGCGGTGGGGTACGAGCGGTGGGGGATACGCAGTATTTT
CDR3: CASSGGVRAVGDTQYF

J: TRBJ2-7
D: NA
V: TRBV6-5
size: NA
DNA: TGTGCCAGCAGTTCCCTAGGGGGTCCCCACTACGAGCAGTACTTC
CDR3: CASSSLGGPHYEQYF

J: TRBJ2-2
D: TRBD2
V: TRBV4-1
size: NA
DNA: TGCGCCAGCAGCCAAGAGACCCCTGGCGGGAGTAGCACCGGGGAGCTGTTTTTT
CDR3: CASSQETPGGSSTGELFF

J: TRBJ1-2
D: NA
V: TRBV19
size: once
DNA: TGTGCCAGTACCGATAAAGAGAACTATGGCTACACCTTC
CDR3: CASTDKENYGYTF

J: TRBJ1-4
D: NA
V: TRBV9
size: NA
DNA: TGTGCCAGCAGCGTAGAAGGGTGGGGAGGTGAAAAACTGTTTTTT
CDR3: CASSVEGWGGEKLFF

J: TRBJ1-1
D: NA
V: TRBV7-2
size: NA
DNA: TGTGCCAGCAGCTTAGTAGCGGGAGGAGCTTTCTTT
CDR3: CASSLVAGGAFF

J: TRBJ1-2
D: NA
V: TRBV9
size: NA
DNA: TGTGCCAGCAGCGCCTCGGGCAGGGACTCAAACTATGGCTACACCTTC
CDR3: CASSASGRDSNYGYTF

J: TRBJ2-7
D: TRBD1
V: TRBV9
size: NA
DNA: TGTGCCAGCAGCGGGGACAGCTACTACGAGCAGTACTTC
CDR3: CASSGDSYYEQYF

J: TRBJ2-7
D: NA
V: TRBV6-5
size: once
DNA: TGTGCCAGCAGTGGCCCAGGCTACGAGCAGTACTTC
CDR3: CASSGPGYEQYF

J: TRBJ2-3
D: NA
V: TRBV5-6
size: NA
DNA: TGTGCCAGCAGCGGAGAACGGAGAACTAGCACAGATACGCAGTATTTT
CDR3: CASSGERRTSTDTQYF

J: TRBJ2-3
D: TRBD2
V: TRBV5-1
size: once
DNA: TGCGCCAGCAGCGGGGGGACTAGCGGGGGAGATACGCAGTATTTT
CDR3: CASSGGTSGGDTQYF

J: TRBJ1-2
D: TRBD1
V: TRBV10-3
size: NA
DNA: TGTGCCATCAGTGAGTCGGGACAGAGTTATGGCTACACCTTC
CDR3: CAISESGQSYGYTF

J: TRBJ1-1
D: NA
V: TRBV28
size: NA
DNA: TGTGCCAGCAGTTTTAGATTGAACACTGAAGCTTTCTTT
CDR3: CASSFRLNTEAFF

J: TRBJ2-1
D: TRBD2
V: TRBV7-9
size: NA
DNA: TGTGCCAGCACTAGCGGGAGGGATGAGCAGTTCTTC
CDR3: CASTSGRDEQFF

J: TRBJ2-5
D: TRBD1
V: TRBV19
size: NA
DNA: TGTGCCAGTAGTATACGCAGGGGGGAGACCCAGTACTTC
CDR3: CASSIRRGETQYF

J: TRBJ1-1
D: TRBD1
V: TRBV18
size: NA
DNA: TGTGCCAGCTCATCACAGGGGCCGAACACTGAAGCTTTCTTT
CDR3: CASSSQGPNTEAFF

J: TRBJ2-7
D: NA
V: TRBV6-1
size: NA
DNA: TGTGCCAGCAGTGAAATGGCCAGGCCCCCTTCCTACGAGCAGTACTTC
CDR3: CASSEMARPPSYEQYF

J: TRBJ1-1
D: TRBD1
V: TRBV7-9
size: NA
DNA: TGTGCCAGCAGCTCTGGGACAGGGAGCATGAACACTGAAGCTTTCTTT
CDR3: CASSSGTGSMNTEAFF

J: TRBJ2-7
D: TRBD1
V: TRBV11-2
size: NA
DNA: TGTGCCAGCAGCGTATCCACAGGGGGCGGCTACGAGCAGTACTTC
CDR3: CASSVSTGGGYEQYF

J: TRBJ2-7
D: TRBD2
V: TRBV15
size: NA
DNA: TGTGCCACCAGCAGAACCTTAGCGGGCCTATCCTACGAGCAGTACTTC
CDR3: CATSRTLAGLSYEQYF

J: TRBJ2-7
D: TRBD2
V: TRBV9
size: NA
DNA: TGTGCCAGCAGCCATAGCGGGAGTAACGAGCAGTACTTC
CDR3: CASSHSGSNEQYF

J: TRBJ1-1
D: NA
V: TRBV7-2
size: NA
DNA: TGTGCCAGCAGCTTAGTCAGGGGACTGAACACTGAAGCTTTCTTT
CDR3: CASSLVRGLNTEAFF

J: TRBJ1-3
D: TRBD1
V: TRBV7-3
size: NA
DNA: TGTGCCAGCAGCTTAACACCACCGGGACAGGGCTCTTGGTATGGAAACACCATATATTTT
CDR3: CASSLTPPGQGSWYGNTIYF

J: TRBJ1-1
D: TRBD1
V: TRBV29-1
size: NA
DNA: TGCAGCGGGGGACAGGTGAACACTGAAGCTTTCTTT
CDR3: CSGGQVNTEAFF

J: TRBJ2-1
D: TRBD2
V: TRBV9
size: NA
DNA: TGTGCCAGCAGCGTAAGTAGCGGGCGAAACAATGAGCAGTTCTTC
CDR3: CASSVSSGRNNEQFF

J: TRBJ2-5
D: TRBD1
V: TRBV10-3
size: NA
DNA: TGTGCCATCAGTGACCCTAGGGGAAAAAACAGGGGGGAGACCCAGTACTTC
CDR3: CAISDPRGKNRGETQYF

J: TRBJ2-5
D: NA
V: TRBV5-4
size: NA
DNA: TGTGCCAGCAGCCCCGGAGGGACCCAAGAGACCCAGTACTTC
CDR3: CASSPGGTQETQYF

J: TRBJ1-2
D: TRBD1
V: TRBV5-4
size: NA
DNA: TGTGCCAGCAGCCCCCCCGGGGGACAGGGGGCAGGTAACTATGGCTACACCTTC
CDR3: CASSPPGGQGAGNYGYTF

J: TRBJ2-5
D: TRBD1
V: TRBV5-1
size: once
DNA: TGCGCCAGCAGCCGATGGGACAGGGCGGTCGGAGAGACCCAGTACTTC
CDR3: CASSRWDRAVGETQYF

J: TRBJ1-1
D: TRBD1
V: TRBV7-3
size: NA
DNA: TGTGCCAGCAGCTTACGGTCGACAGGGCCTAACACTGAAGCTTTCTTT
CDR3: CASSLRSTGPNTEAFF

J: TRBJ2-7
D: TRBD1
V: TRBV2
size: NA
DNA: TGTGCCAGCACGGACAGGGTTTATTCCTACGAGCAGTACTTC
CDR3: CASTDRVYSYEQYF